This TCR beta chain appears in the sequencing data of a study of T cell responses to AZD1222 COVID-19 vaccine. Study information: Both about-4-week and about-12-week second-dose recipients were combined.

With 5 bases clipped from V and 8 bases from J, the junction kept 12 bases outside the gene matches. The CDR3 has 16 residues. In germline, CDR1 is SGHRS, CDR2 YFSETQ. General study points: Most donors were white British, females outnumbered males, and clonal diversity was possibly underestimated. The study found vaccine-associated CD4 TCRs spanning spike, dominant at 160-218 and 743-854.

TCRdb's copy holds only in-frame clones and misses some; the assay was immunoSEQ multiplex PCR. There are roughly 180,000 clones in the sample; about 91% occur only once, and approximately 0.5% lies in the top ten. This clone was seen a single time. Its matching antigen is unknown. This specimen consisted of peripheral blood, obtained on day 0 of AZD1222 vaccination. The J gene is TRBJ1-4, the V gene TRBV5-1; 10 bases are shared with TRBD1. The clonotype was recovered from an adult in good health. The CDR3 here is CASRRLTGTGDEKLFF. In DNA, the CDR3 is TGCGCCAGCAGGCGACTCACCGGGACAGGGGACGAAAAACTGTTTTTT.